Presented here are 13 T cell receptor beta chains from one specimen sequenced in a study of blood T cell repertoires in COVID-19. Produced via immunoSEQ multiplex PCR; TCRdb's table is partial and in-frame only. The data show 200,000 to 300,000 clones, approximately 86% seen once. Sequenced: peripheral blood. The receptors were sampled from a man younger than 40 with active or convalescent COVID-19.

The chain carries TRBV7-6 and TRBJ2-5; a possible D gene is TRBD2 (5 bases). V shed 8 bases and J shed 2 bases, with 24 bases lying between them. Germline CDR1 reads SGHVS; CDR2 reads FNYEAQ. The CDR3 totals 17 residues. The CDR3 nucleotides are TGTGCCAGCGCCGGGGATGACCTAGCCTCACCTCAAGAGACCCAGTACTTC. Protein product: CASAGDDLASPQETQYF.

The chain couples TRBV11-2 to TRBJ2-7; TRBD1 matches 10 bases. Germline values: CDR1 SGHAT, CDR2 FQNNGV. V trimming: 5 bases; J trimming: 2 bases; junction bases outside the gene matches: 6. The CDR3 loop spans 15 amino acids. CDR3 in amino acids: CASSAGTGAPYEQYF. The CDR3 DNA reads TGTGCCAGCAGCGCAGGGACAGGGGCGCCCTACGAGCAGTACTTC.

The J gene is TRBJ2-1, the V gene TRBV2; TRBD2 agrees at 9 bases. Germline loops: CDR1 SNHLY, CDR2 FYNNEI. J lost 8 bases, V lost 6 bases, and 11 bases had no gene match. The CDR3 has 15 amino acids. In DNA form, the CDR3 reads TGTGCCAGCAGCCAAATCGCTAGCGGGGTCCATGAGCAGTTCTTC. It encodes CASSQIASGVHEQFF.

The chain joins TRBV7-9 to TRBJ2-3, with TRBD2 matching over 15 bases. Germline CDR1 is SEHNR and CDR2 is FQNEAQ (reference sequence). The CDR3 sequence is 17 residues long. The junction had 9 bases not matched to a gene; V was cut back by 5 bases and J by 6 bases. The CDR3 protein is CASSPRTSGGAGDTQYF. CDR3 coding DNA: TGTGCCAGCAGCCCAAGGACTAGCGGGGGGGCCGGGGATACGCAGTATTTT.

As for this clone: Other DNA sequences from this sample encode an identical CDR3 as well. The rearrangement uses TRBV7-9 and TRBJ1-5; 7 bases align to TRBD1. The ends lost 5 bases at V and 5 bases at J; junction bases unmatched: 9. Germline CDR1 reads SEHNR; CDR2 reads FQNEAQ (reference sequence). The CDR3 length is 15 residues. The CDR3, as DNA: TGTGCCAGCAGCCTCGAGGGGGCAGGAGATCAGCCCCAGCATTTT. It translates to CASSLEGAGDQPQHF.

The chain's CDR3 is CASSASERGNTEAFF. The CDR3 nucleotides are TGCGCCAGCAGCGCGAGCGAAAGGGGGAACACTGAAGCTTTCTTT. The J gene is TRBJ1-1, the V gene TRBV4-3, with D maybe TRBD1 (5 bases). V was trimmed by 5 bases and J by 1 base, leaving 14 bases between them. This CDR3 spans 15 amino acids. Germline V gene lookup returns CDR1 LGHNA and CDR2 YSLEER.

The V call is TRBV4-1, the J call TRBJ2-7, with 12 bases that match TRBD2. CDR3 length: 14 residues. Trimming cost V 6 bases and J 7 bases; bases outside gene matches: 7. In germline, CDR1 is MGHRA, CDR2 YSYEKL. The CDR3: CASSPSGGAREQYF. CDR3 nucleotides: TGCGCCAGCAGTCCTAGCGGGGGGGCGAGGGAGCAGTACTTC.

The V call is TRBV29-1, the J call TRBJ2-5, with 12 bases identical to TRBD2. This CDR3 is 18 amino acids long. Germline CDR1 reads SQVTM; CDR2 reads ANQGSEA. The trim removed 3 bases at V and 4 bases at J, leaving 15 bases unmatched. The CDR3 sequence is CSVDGVSSGGAFIETQYF. CDR3 bases: TGCAGCGTTGACGGGGTCTCTAGCGGGGGGGCCTTTATAGAGACCCAGTACTTC.

The rearrangement links TRBV20-1 to TRBJ1-1; D remains ambiguous. The germline gives CDR1 DFQATT, CDR2 SNEGSKA (reference sequence). The CDR3 is made up of 11 amino acids. V was trimmed by 6 bases and J by 10 bases, leaving 15 bases between them. The CDR3 spells CSAPSGGRAFF. CDR3 coding DNA: TGCAGTGCCCCGAGCGGCGGACGAGCTTTCTTT.

This clone was counted once. This chain uses TRBV4-3 with TRBJ1-1, with unresolved D. The V gene's germline CDR1 is LGHNA and CDR2 YSLEER. The CDR3 has 13 amino acids. V lost 6 bases and J 6 bases, leaving 14 bases between the germline ends. The CDR3 nucleotides read TGCGCCAGCAGTCTAGTTTTTGGCGCTGAAGCTTTCTTT. Protein: CASSLVFGAEAFF.

The V gene is TRBV9, the J gene TRBJ1-2, with D hard to call. Looked up from germline, CDR1 is SGDLS and CDR2 is YYNGEE. V lost 3 bases, J lost 3 bases, and 9 bases lay in between. The CDR3 runs 13 residues. The CDR3 reads CASSGGSDYGYTF. The CDR3 DNA is TGTGCCAGCAGCGGAGGCAGTGACTATGGCTACACCTTC.

The rearrangement uses TRBV9 and TRBJ1-5; D possibly corresponds to TRBD1 (6 bases). V was cut by 2 bases and J by 1 base, with 7 bases left in between. CDR1 is SGDLS and CDR2 is YYNGEE in the germline V gene. This CDR3 is 14 amino acids long. CDR3 sequence (DNA): TGTGCCAGCAGCGTGACAGGAAGCAATCAGCCCCAGCATTTT. It yields the protein CASSVTGSNQPQHF.

V and J are TRBV5-1 and TRBJ2-7; D unresolved. V dropped 4 bases and J dropped 0 bases, with 11 bases sitting between them. This CDR3 comprises 14 residues. Germline assignment: CDR1 SGHRS and CDR2 YFSETQ. The CDR3 DNA is TGCGCCAGCAGCCCCCCAGGTCCCTCCTACGAGCAGTACTTC. This sequence encodes CASSPPGPSYEQYF.